This T cell receptor (beta chain) was found in a study of beta chain features in type 1 diabetes. About this clone: Its antigen remains unknown.

TCRB transcripts that were expressed got sequenced, as all of the isolated RNA had been reverse transcribed. The protocol was immunoSEQ multiplex PCR, while the TCRdb copy is restricted to in-frame clones and leaves out a portion. Of 130,000 or so clones detected, 17% appear once; the ten largest clones hold roughly 2.6%. Populations obtained by sorting all exceeded 95% purity. Study-level findings and limits: Patients with Type 1 diabetes showed moderately but significantly shorter TCRB CDR3s in all four CD4+ subsets.

The CDR3 extends over 17 amino acids. Germline-derived CDR1 and CDR2 are MNHNS and SASEGT. V dropped 0 bases and J dropped 5; count of bases not matched to a gene: 9. What was sequenced was central memory CD4+ T cells from blood. The gene calls are TRBV6-1 and TRBJ2-7; 11 bases are a match to TRBD2. This TCR was recovered from a man aged 18 to 35 with type 1 diabetes. The CDR3 DNA reads TGTGCCAGCAGTGAAGCGCTTCTGGGGACTAGCGGTCACGAGCAGTACTTC. As protein: CASSEALLGTSGHEQYF.